This T cell receptor beta chain was observed in a study of shared clonotypes between healthy human individuals. Study outcomes and limitations: Clonotype sharing across donors was expected to vary with sequencing depth.

Between the trimmed V and J ends, which lost 1 base and 0 bases, there was a span of 13 bases. This CDR3 spans 17 amino acids. Germline V gives CDR1 SGHDT, CDR2 YYEEEE. Sorted-subset replicate PCRs used around 0.2 ug DNA, tens of thousands of T cell genomes. In the original workflow: Filtering was not the same, since immunoSEQ gave junction-only sequences without quality scores. Data came from immunoSEQ multiplex PCR; TCRdb stores just in-frame clones and leaves some out. D and trimming were read from the DNA, whereas the V and J calls and clone size are those reported in that table. The repertoire has over a million clones, 96% of them found once; the top ten carry roughly 1.2%. In the case of this clone: The antigen is not known.

The specimen sequenced was naive CD4+ T cells sorted from blood. Subset given: CD45RA+ positively selected. V gene TRBV5-6 combines with J gene TRBJ1-4; D is uncertain. The sequence derives from a man younger than 40 in good health. The CDR3 DNA reads as TGTGCCAGCAGCTTGTTTCTGGGGATTGCAACTAATGAAAAACTGTTTTTT. Encoded protein: CASSLFLGIATNEKLFF.